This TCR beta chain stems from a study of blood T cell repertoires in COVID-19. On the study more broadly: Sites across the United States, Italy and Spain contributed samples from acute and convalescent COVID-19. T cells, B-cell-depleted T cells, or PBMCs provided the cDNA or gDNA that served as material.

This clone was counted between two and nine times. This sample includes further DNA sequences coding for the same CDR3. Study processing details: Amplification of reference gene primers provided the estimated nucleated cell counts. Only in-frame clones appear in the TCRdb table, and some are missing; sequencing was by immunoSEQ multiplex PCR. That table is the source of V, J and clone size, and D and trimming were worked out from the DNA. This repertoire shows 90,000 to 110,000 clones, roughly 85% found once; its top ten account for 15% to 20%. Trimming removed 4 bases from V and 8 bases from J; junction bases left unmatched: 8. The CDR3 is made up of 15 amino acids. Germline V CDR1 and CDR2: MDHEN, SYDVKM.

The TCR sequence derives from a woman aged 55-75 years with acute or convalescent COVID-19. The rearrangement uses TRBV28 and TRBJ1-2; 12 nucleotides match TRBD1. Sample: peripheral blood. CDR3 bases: TGTGCCAGCAGTTCGGGACAGGGGGCTAGCTTGGGCTACACCTTC. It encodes CASSSGQGASLGYTF.